A selection of T cell receptor beta chains follows, all from one sample in a study of shared clonotypes between healthy human individuals. Some clones are missing from TCRdb's copy, which holds only in-frame ones; the method was immunoSEQ multiplex PCR. This table holds roughly 1.5 million clones, roughly 98% found once. The source material was naive CD4+ T cells sorted from blood. The receptors shown here come from a man aged 25-40 years in good health. Each CDR3 is given with its conserved first and last residue. The D gene is left open where the match is weak. Expanded clones are given a class, and other clones once, few, many or no size at all.

j_call: TRBJ2-7; d_call: -; clone_size: -; v_call: TRBV19; cdr3_nt: TGTGCCAGTAGTTCAGGGTTTTCCGAGCAGTACTTC; cdr3_aa: CASSSGFSEQYF
j_call: TRBJ2-5; d_call: -; clone_size: -; v_call: TRBV2; cdr3_nt: TGTGCCAGCAGTGATCGTTCTGGGGCAGCGGAGACCCAGTACTTC; cdr3_aa: CASSDRSGAAETQYF
j_call: TRBJ2-3; d_call: -; clone_size: -; v_call: TRBV7-2; cdr3_nt: TGTGCCAGCAGCTTGGGGAGGTTAGCCCGAGAAGATACGCAGTATTTT; cdr3_aa: CASSLGRLAREDTQYF
j_call: TRBJ2-7; d_call: -; clone_size: -; v_call: TRBV18; cdr3_nt: TGTGCCAGCTCACTAAGCGGATCCTACGAGCAGTACTTC; cdr3_aa: CASSLSGSYEQYF
j_call: TRBJ2-7; d_call: -; clone_size: -; v_call: TRBV5-5; cdr3_nt: TGTGCCAGCAGCTCCCCCCTGGAGCAGTACTTC; cdr3_aa: CASSSPLEQYF
j_call: TRBJ1-5; d_call: -; clone_size: once; v_call: TRBV6-1; cdr3_nt: TGTGCCAGCAGTGAAGGGGTTTATCAGCCCCAGCATTTT; cdr3_aa: CASSEGVYQPQHF
j_call: TRBJ2-7; d_call: TRBD1; clone_size: -; v_call: TRBV28; cdr3_nt: TGTGCCAGCAGACACGGACAGGTCTACGAGCAGTACTTC; cdr3_aa: CASRHGQVYEQYF
j_call: TRBJ2-1; d_call: TRBD1; clone_size: -; v_call: TRBV7-2; cdr3_nt: TGTGCCAGCAGCTACGGGACAGGGGGTTCCAATGAGCAGTTCTTC; cdr3_aa: CASSYGTGGSNEQFF
j_call: TRBJ2-7; d_call: TRBD2; clone_size: -; v_call: TRBV27; cdr3_nt: TGTGCCAGCCGTGGACTAGACTACGAGCAGTACTTC; cdr3_aa: CASRGLDYEQYF
j_call: TRBJ2-7; d_call: -; clone_size: -; v_call: TRBV11-2; cdr3_nt: TGTGCCAGCGTTGGGGCAGGGTGGACCTACGAGCAGTACTTC; cdr3_aa: CASVGAGWTYEQYF
j_call: TRBJ2-7; d_call: TRBD2; clone_size: -; v_call: TRBV9; cdr3_nt: TGTGCCAGCAGCGTAGATGGGCTAGCGGGACGCTACGAGCAGTACTTC; cdr3_aa: CASSVDGLAGRYEQYF
j_call: TRBJ1-1; d_call: -; clone_size: -; v_call: TRBV5-6; cdr3_nt: TGTGCCAGCAGCAGAACCGGGACACTGATGAACACTGAAGCTTTCTTT; cdr3_aa: CASSRTGTLMNTEAFF
j_call: TRBJ2-7; d_call: -; clone_size: once; v_call: TRBV11-1; cdr3_nt: TGTGCCAGCAGCCTAGGGCAGAGGTACGAGCAGTACTTC; cdr3_aa: CASSLGQRYEQYF
j_call: TRBJ1-1; d_call: -; clone_size: -; v_call: TRBV7-9; cdr3_nt: TGTGCCAGCAGCTTAGGGGAATATACTGAAGCTTTCTTT; cdr3_aa: CASSLGEYTEAFF
j_call: TRBJ2-2; d_call: -; clone_size: -; v_call: TRBV5-1; cdr3_nt: TGCGCCAGCACACCCGCAGGGACCCCCACCGGGGAGCTGTTTTTT; cdr3_aa: CASTPAGTPTGELFF